These 30 T cell receptor beta chains originate from one sample sequenced in a study of siplizumab effects on memory and regulatory T cells. Clones were sequenced by immunoSEQ multiplex PCR, and TCRdb holds only the in-frame ones, with some missing. This sample carries under 130,000 clones, under 95% of them seen once, and the ten largest clones take 0.32%. Sequenced sample: CD4+ T cells sorted from blood. Receptor source: a human donor in good health.

This clone has only one observation. The CDR3 is CASSLDSSVNEKLFF. The CDR3 DNA follows: TGTGCCAGCAGCCTAGACTCCTCGGTTAATGAAAAACTGTTTTTT. The chain couples TRBV7-2 to TRBJ1-4; D gene unclear. CDR1 is SGHTA, CDR2 FQGNSA, per germline. V was pared by 5 bases and J by 4 bases, with 14 bases between. The CDR3 is made up of 15 amino acids.

This chain's CDR3 is CATVKDTQYF. The CDR3 DNA reads as TGTGCCACCGTCAAAGATACGCAGTATTTT. The chain uses TRBV6-6 and TRBJ2-3; no clear D gene. The V gene lost 10 bases and the J gene lost 5 bases, with 7 bases spanning the gap. Per the germline V gene, CDR1 is MNHNY and CDR2 is SVGAGI (reference sequence). This CDR3 has 10 amino acids.

This rearrangement joins TRBV6-4 to TRBJ2-7, with 7 bases identical to TRBD1. With V trimmed by 11 bases and J by 3 bases, 16 bases remained unmatched. The germline gives CDR1 MRHNA, CDR2 SNTAGT. This CDR3 spans 15 amino acids. As DNA, the CDR3 is TGTGCCGGGTTTTACCGGGACAGTGGATACTACGAGCAGTACTTC. Translation: CAGFYRDSGYYEQYF.

This sequence joins TRBV4-2 and TRBJ2-1; tentative D call: TRBD1 (6 bases). V lost 4 bases and J 9 bases, leaving 10 bases between the germline ends. The CDR3 totals 12 residues. Germline CDR1 reads LGHNA; CDR2 reads YNFKEQ. CDR3 coding DNA: TGTGCCAGCAGCCCTACAGGGATTGAGCAGTTCTTC. This encodes CASSPTGIEQFF.

This clone has only one observation. V gene TRBV5-4 combines with J gene TRBJ2-5; 8 bases map to TRBD2. V trimming: 1 base; J trimming: 5 bases; junction bases outside the gene matches: 4. The germline gives CDR1 SGHNT, CDR2 YYREEE (reference sequence). The CDR3 is 14 residues long. The CDR3: CASSLQSGGETQYF. CDR3 nucleotide sequence: TGTGCCAGCAGCTTGCAAAGCGGGGGTGAGACCCAGTACTTC.

The J gene is TRBJ2-7, the V gene TRBV14; 9 positions agree with TRBD1. V dropped 4 bases and J dropped 4; count of bases not matched to a gene: 8. CDR1 is SGHDN, CDR2 FVKESK, per germline. This CDR3 is built from 15 residues. The CDR3 loop reads CASSRDRGARYEQYF. CDR3 nucleotide sequence: TGTGCCAGCAGCCGTGACAGGGGGGCCCGGTACGAGCAGTACTTC. Complete variable domain (other parts from reference TRBV14 and TRBJ2-7): EAGVTQFPSHSVIEKGQTVTLRCDPISGHDNLYWYRRVMGKEIKFLLHFVKESKQDESGMPNNRFLAERTGGTYSTLKVQPAELEDSGVYFCASSRDRGARYEQYFGPGTRLTVT.

CDR3 sequence (DNA): TGTGCTAGTGGTTTGGTATCCGATCCCAATGGCTACACCTTC. Amino acids: CASGLVSDPNGYTF. The chain carries TRBV12-5 and TRBJ1-2; D unclear. Trimming removed 0 bases from V and 6 bases from J, with 11 bases in between. The CDR3 has 14 residues. The germline V gene has CDR1 LGHNT and CDR2 FRNRAP.

This chain joins TRBV5-1 and TRBJ2-5; D gene uncertain. Germline V gene sequence: CDR1 SGHRS, CDR2 YFSETQ. The CDR3 covers 11 residues. The V end was cut by 4 bases, the J end by 3 bases, with 4 bases between. The CDR3 protein is CASSAEETQYF. CDR3 in DNA: TGCGCCAGCAGCGCAGAAGAGACCCAGTACTTC. Together with reference TRBV5-1 and TRBJ2-5, the CDR3 gives the full variable domain: KAGVTQTPRYLIKTRGQQVTLSCSPISGHRSVSWYQQTPGQGLQFLFEYFSETQRNKGNFPGRFSGRQFSNSRSEMNVSTLELGDSALYLCASSAEETQYFGPGTRLLVL.

The J gene is TRBJ2-2, the V gene TRBV19; 12 bases are a match to TRBD2. Germline V gene sequence: CDR1 LNHDA, CDR2 SQIVND (reference sequence). Trimming removed 1 base from V and 4 bases from J; junction bases left unmatched: 7. The CDR3 has 18 amino acids. CDR3 nucleotides: TGTGCCAGTAGTATAGCTGGCCTAGCGGGAGGGGTCACCGGGGAGCTGTTTTTT. Amino acid sequence: CASSIAGLAGGVTGELFF.

In DNA, the CDR3 is TGTGCCAGGGACCGGGACAGGGCCTATGGCTACACCTTC. As protein: CARDRDRAYGYTF. The V and J genes are TRBV2 and TRBJ1-2; 9 bases fit TRBD1. J lost 4 bases, V lost 9 bases, and 6 bases had no gene match. The CDR3 sequence is 13 residues long. Germline V gene sequence: CDR1 SNHLY, CDR2 FYNNEI.

The genes are TRBV5-6 and TRBJ2-2; 11 bases line up with TRBD2. This CDR3 is 17 amino acids long. Germline CDR1 and CDR2: SGHDT and YYEEEE. Trimming took 4 bases from V and 4 from J; bases not matched to a gene: 9. The DNA of the CDR3 is TGTGCCAGCAGCAAACCGGGACTAGCGGCAACCACCGGGGAGCTGTTTTTT. As protein: CASSKPGLAATTGELFF.

The gene calls are TRBV5-4 and TRBJ1-5; no clear D. V gave up 4 bases and J gave up 7 bases, with 12 bases separating them. This CDR3 is 13 amino acids long. Germline CDR1 SGHNT, CDR2 YYREEE (reference sequence). The CDR3 loop reads CASSLQTGQPQHF. CDR3 in DNA: TGTGCCAGCAGCCTCCAGACGGGACAGCCCCAGCATTTT.

The rearrangement joins TRBV5-1 to TRBJ2-7, with TRBD1 as a possible D gene (6 bases). Germline V gene data show CDR1 as SGHRS and CDR2 as YFSETQ. Trimming removed 2 bases from V and 1 base from J, with 7 bases in between. The CDR3 extends over 13 amino acids. The CDR3: CASSLGQSYEQYF. The CDR3 DNA follows: TGCGCCAGCAGCTTAGGACAGTCCTACGAGCAGTACTTC.

The J gene is TRBJ2-7, the V gene TRBV7-3; TRBD2 matches 8 bases. Trimming cost V 1 base and J 6 bases; bases outside gene matches: 8. The CDR3 runs 15 residues. CDR1 and CDR2 from the germline V gene are SGHTA and FQGTGA. DNA for the CDR3: TGTGCCAGCAGCTTAAACTCCGGGAGGGGTGGCGAGCAGTACTTC. This gives the protein CASSLNSGRGGEQYF.

This CDR3 reads CATSRQGVEQYF. The DNA for the CDR3 is TGTGCCACCAGCAGACAGGGAGTCGAGCAGTACTTC. This chain connects TRBV15 to TRBJ2-5; D tentatively reads TRBD1 or TRBD2 (5 bases each). Gene TRBJ2-7 matches the end of the DNA better, so the J call may be wrong. Germline V gene lookup returns CDR1 LNHNV and CDR2 YYDKDF (reference sequence). CDR3 length: 12 amino acids.

The CDR3 loop reads CASSQVPGMTNEQFF. The CDR3 coding sequence is TGTGCCAGCAGCCAAGTCCCGGGGATGACTAATGAGCAGTTCTTC. The J gene is TRBJ2-1, the V gene TRBV14; tentative D call: TRBD2 (5 bases). The CDR3 spans 15 residues. V lost 1 base, J lost 7 bases, and 14 bases lay in between. Germline values: CDR1 SGHDN, CDR2 FVKESK.

The rearrangement joins TRBV18 to TRBJ2-2, with D possibly matching TRBD1 (5 bases). Germline V gene data show CDR1 as KGHSH and CDR2 as LQKENI. Trimming pared 3 bases from V and 1 base from J, leaving 12 bases between. CDR3 length: 16 residues. The DNA of the CDR3 is TGTGCCAGCTCACCGATGACAGTCAAGAACACCGGGGAGCTGTTTTTT. It specifies CASSPMTVKNTGELFF. Looking up the rest from reference TRBV18 and TRBJ2-2 gives the full variable domain: NAGVMQNPRHLVRRRGQEARLRCSPMKGHSHVYWYRQLPEEGLKFMVYLQKENIIDESGMPKERFSAEFPKEGPSILRIQQVVRGDSAAYFCASSPMTVKNTGELFFGEGSRLTVL.

The chain recombines TRBV27 with TRBJ2-6, with D possibly TRBD1 on 5 matching bases. Trimming removed 5 bases at V and 2 bases at J, with 10 bases between. The germline gives CDR1 MNHEY, CDR2 SMNVEV (reference sequence). The CDR3 has 15 amino acids. CDR3 sequence (DNA): TGTGCCAGCAGTGTCAGGGTGGCTGGGGCCAACGTCCTGACTTTC. Translating it yields CASSVRVAGANVLTF.

The chain combines TRBV29-1 with TRBJ2-5; possible D gene TRBD2, 5 bases. This CDR3 contains 14 residues. The V end lost 1 base, the J end lost 4 bases, and 13 bases lay between the germline ends. The germline V gene encodes CDR1 SQVTM and CDR2 ANQGSEA. The CDR3 region has the DNA TGCAGCGTTGAAGGGGGTCGGGGTGGAGAGACCCAGTACTTC. It translates to CSVEGGRGGETQYF.

This chain uses TRBV5-5 with TRBJ2-7, with 9 bases fitting TRBD2. CDR3 size: 18 residues. Germline V CDR1 and CDR2: SGHKS, YYEKEE (reference sequence). V dropped 4 bases and J dropped 1; count of bases not matched to a gene: 15. Here the CDR3 reads CASSPPGLAGQLSYEQYF. CDR3 sequence (DNA): TGTGCCAGCAGCCCTCCGGGCCTAGCGGGACAGCTGTCCTACGAGCAGTACTTC.

J is TRBJ2-5 and V is TRBV7-2; D ambiguous. Trimming cost V 1 base and J 5 bases, with 17 bases left between them. This CDR3 has 16 residues. Per the germline V gene, CDR1 is SGHTA and CDR2 is FQGNSA. For the CDR3, the DNA is TGTGCCAGCAGCTTAGGATTATTGCGGCGGTCCGAGACCCAGTACTTC. It codes for CASSLGLLRRSETQYF. Looking up the rest from reference TRBV7-2 and TRBJ2-5 gives the full variable domain: GAGVSQSPSNKVTEKGKDVELRCDPISGHTALYWYRQSLGQGLEFLIYFQGNSAPDKSGLPSDRFSAERTGGSVSTLTIQRTQQEDSAVYLCASSLGLLRRSETQYFGPGTRLLVL.

V and J are TRBV28 and TRBJ2-7; 8 nucleotides line up with TRBD1. The germline gives CDR1 MDHEN, CDR2 SYDVKM. The CDR3 contains 16 residues. The ends lost 5 bases at V and 3 bases at J; junction bases unmatched: 12. The CDR3 loop is CASSPSRARGLYEQYF. The CDR3 DNA follows: TGTGCCAGCAGTCCGTCTCGGGCCAGGGGGCTCTACGAGCAGTACTTC.

The V and J genes are TRBV7-9 and TRBJ1-1; weak D call: TRBD1 (5 bases). The germline V gene has CDR1 SEHNR and CDR2 FQNEAQ (reference sequence). The CDR3 is made up of 12 amino acids. Trimming removed 4 bases at V and 10 bases at J, with 13 bases between. The CDR3 nucleotides are TGTGCCAGCAGCTCCACGGGGCTTGGAGCTTTCTTT. It yields the protein CASSSTGLGAFF. The full variable domain, completed using reference TRBV7-9 and TRBJ1-1, is DTGVSQNPRHKITKRGQNVTFRCDPISEHNRLYWYRQTLGQGPEFLTYFQNEAQLEKSRLLSDRFSAERPKGSFSTLEIQRTEQGDSAMYLCASSSTGLGAFFGQGTRLTVV.

V gene TRBV6-6 combines with J gene TRBJ2-6; D unclear. This CDR3 is built from 11 residues. Looked up from germline, CDR1 is MNHNY and CDR2 is SVGAGI (reference sequence). V was pared by 8 bases and J by 10 bases, with 9 bases between. The CDR3 coding sequence is TGTGCCAGCGGCCAAAAAAACGTCCTGACTTTC. Amino acids: CASGQKNVLTF.

Turning to this clone: The same CDR3 is also encoded by other DNA sequences in this sample. The rearrangement joins TRBV27 to TRBJ1-2; no firm D call. Deletions cut 4 bases from V and 9 bases from J, with 12 bases between. Germline CDR1 reads MNHEY; CDR2 reads SMNVEV (reference sequence). The CDR3 loop spans 12 amino acids. For the CDR3, the DNA is TGTGCCAGCAGTTCCTCAGGAATCCGCTACACCTTC. Translated: CASSSSGIRYTF.

V usage is TRBV19 and J usage is TRBJ2-1; D gene unclear. This CDR3 region has 12 residues. In germline, CDR1 is LNHDA, CDR2 SQIVND (reference sequence). Trimming shortened V by 11 bases and J by 3 bases, and 11 bases separated the two germline ends. The CDR3 DNA follows: TGTGCCCCGGGCAATCTCTACAATGAGCAGTTCTTC. It encodes CAPGNLYNEQFF.

This chain uses TRBV11-3 with TRBJ1-2, with D possibly matching TRBD1 (6 bases). CDR3 length: 14 residues. V was pared by 3 bases and J by 8 bases, with 16 bases between. The germline CDR1 and CDR2 sequences are SGHNT and YENEEA. The CDR3 region is CASSFGGYREGYTF. DNA for the CDR3: TGTGCCAGCAGCTTTGGGGGCTACAGGGAAGGCTACACCTTC.

The V call is TRBV11-1, the J call TRBJ2-2, with D possibly matching TRBD1 (6 bases). V lost 4 bases and J lost 7, with 13 bases in between. This CDR3 is built from 14 residues. Germline CDR1 reads SGHAT; CDR2 reads FQDESV (reference sequence). The CDR3: CASSSEPGDGELFF. Here the CDR3 DNA reads TGTGCCAGCAGCTCCGAGCCAGGGGACGGGGAGCTGTTTTTT.

The genes are TRBV27 and TRBJ2-3, with 11 positions matching TRBD2. Germline CDR1 is MNHEY and CDR2 is SMNVEV (reference sequence). J gave up 3 bases and V 2 bases, and 7 bases lay outside the gene matches. The length of the CDR3 is 17 residues. CDR3 DNA: TGTGCCAGCAGTTTAAGGGCTAGCGGGAGGCGGACAGATACGCAGTATTTT. Its translation is CASSLRASGRRTDTQYF.

This chain uses TRBV11-2 with TRBJ2-3; 11 bases align to TRBD2. The CDR3 extends over 15 amino acids. The germline V gene encodes CDR1 SGHAT and CDR2 FQNNGV. Germline trimming cut 8 bases from V and 1 base from J; bases unmatched to any gene: 5. As DNA, the CDR3 is TGTGCCAGCTCAGGGACTAGCGGAGGCACAGATACGCAGTATTTT. Its protein is CASSGTSGGTDTQYF. The whole variable domain, remainder taken from reference TRBV11-2 and TRBJ2-3, is EAGVAQSPRYKIIEKRQSVAFWCNPISGHATLYWYQQILGQGPKLLIQFQNNGVVDDSQLPKDRFSAERLKGVDSTLKIQPAKLEDSAVYLCASSGTSGGTDTQYFGPGTRLTVL.